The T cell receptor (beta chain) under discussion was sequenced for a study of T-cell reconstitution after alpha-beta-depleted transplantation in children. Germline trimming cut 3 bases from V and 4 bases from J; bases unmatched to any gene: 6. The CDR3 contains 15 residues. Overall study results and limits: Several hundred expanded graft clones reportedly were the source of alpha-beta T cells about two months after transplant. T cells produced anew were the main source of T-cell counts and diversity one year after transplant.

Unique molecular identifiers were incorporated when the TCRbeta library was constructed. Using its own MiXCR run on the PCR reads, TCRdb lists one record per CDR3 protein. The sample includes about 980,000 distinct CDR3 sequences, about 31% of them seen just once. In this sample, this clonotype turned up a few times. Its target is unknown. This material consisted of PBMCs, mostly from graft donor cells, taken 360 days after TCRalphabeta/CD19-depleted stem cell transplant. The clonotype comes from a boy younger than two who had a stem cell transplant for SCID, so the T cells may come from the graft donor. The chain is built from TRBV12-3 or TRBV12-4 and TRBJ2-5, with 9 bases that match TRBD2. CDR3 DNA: TGTGCCAGCAGTTTCCGGCGGGGGGGCCGAGAGACCCAGTACTTC. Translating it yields CASSFRRGGRETQYF.